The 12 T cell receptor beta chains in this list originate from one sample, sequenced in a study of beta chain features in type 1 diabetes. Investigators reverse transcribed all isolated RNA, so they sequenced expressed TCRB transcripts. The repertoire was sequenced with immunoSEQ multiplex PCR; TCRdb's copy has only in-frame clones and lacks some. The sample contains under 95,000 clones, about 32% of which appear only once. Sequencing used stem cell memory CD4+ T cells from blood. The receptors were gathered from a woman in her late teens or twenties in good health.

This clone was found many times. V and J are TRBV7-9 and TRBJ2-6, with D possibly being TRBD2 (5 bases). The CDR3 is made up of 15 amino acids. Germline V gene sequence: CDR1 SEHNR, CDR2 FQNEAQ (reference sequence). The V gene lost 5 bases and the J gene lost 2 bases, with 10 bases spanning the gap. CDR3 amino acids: CASSSIGAGANVLTF. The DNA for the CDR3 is TGTGCCAGCAGCAGCATCGGGGCTGGGGCCAACGTCCTGACTTTC. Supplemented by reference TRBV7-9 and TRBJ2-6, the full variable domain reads DTGVSQNPRHKITKRGQNVTFRCDPISEHNRLYWYRQTLGQGPEFLTYFQNEAQLEKSRLLSDRFSAERPKGSFSTLEIQRTEQGDSAMYLCASSSIGAGANVLTFGAGSRLTVL.

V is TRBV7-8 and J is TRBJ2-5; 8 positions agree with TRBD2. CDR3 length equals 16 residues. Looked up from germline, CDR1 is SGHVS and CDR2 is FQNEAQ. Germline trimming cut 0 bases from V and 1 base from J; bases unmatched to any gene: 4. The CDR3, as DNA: TGTGCCAGCAGCTTAGCTCTACTAGCGGCCCAAGAGACCCAGTACTTC. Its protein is CASSLALLAAQETQYF. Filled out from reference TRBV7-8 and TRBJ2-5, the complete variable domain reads GAGVSQSPRYKVAKRGQDVALRCDPISGHVSLFWYQQALGQGPEFLTYFQNEAQLDKSGLPSDRFFAERPEGSVSTLKIQRTQQEDSAVYLCASSLALLAAQETQYFGPGTRLLVL.

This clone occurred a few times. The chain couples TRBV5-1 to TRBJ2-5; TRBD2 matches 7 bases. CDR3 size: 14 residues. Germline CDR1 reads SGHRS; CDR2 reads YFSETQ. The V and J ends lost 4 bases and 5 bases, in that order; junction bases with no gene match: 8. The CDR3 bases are TGCGCCAGCAGCACCCGACTAGCAACTGAGACCCAGTACTTC. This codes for CASSTRLATETQYF.

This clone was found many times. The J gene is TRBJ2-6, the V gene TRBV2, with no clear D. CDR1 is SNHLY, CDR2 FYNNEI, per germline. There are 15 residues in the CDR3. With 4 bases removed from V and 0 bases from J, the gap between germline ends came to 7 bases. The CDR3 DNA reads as TGTGCCAGCAGTGGTCAGTACTCTGGGGCCAACGTCCTGACTTTC. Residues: CASSGQYSGANVLTF. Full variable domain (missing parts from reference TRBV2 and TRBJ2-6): EPEVTQTPSHQVTQMGQEVILRCVPISNHLYFYWYRQILGQKVEFLVSFYNNEISEKSEIFDDQFSVERPDGSNFTLKIRSTKLEDSAMYFCASSGQYSGANVLTFGAGSRLTVL.

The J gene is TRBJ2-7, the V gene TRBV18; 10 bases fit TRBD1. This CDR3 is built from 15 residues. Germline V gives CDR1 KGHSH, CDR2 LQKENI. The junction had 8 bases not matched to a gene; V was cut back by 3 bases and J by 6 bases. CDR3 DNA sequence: TGTGCCAGCTCACCTGGTGGGACAGGGGCTCTCGAGCAGTACTTC. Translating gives CASSPGGTGALEQYF.

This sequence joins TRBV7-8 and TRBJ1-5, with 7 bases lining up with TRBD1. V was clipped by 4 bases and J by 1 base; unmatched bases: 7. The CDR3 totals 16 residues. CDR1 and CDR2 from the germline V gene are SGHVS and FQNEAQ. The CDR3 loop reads CASSSGDRVSNQPQHF. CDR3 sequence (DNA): TGTGCCAGCAGCTCTGGAGACAGGGTCAGCAATCAGCCCCAGCATTTT.

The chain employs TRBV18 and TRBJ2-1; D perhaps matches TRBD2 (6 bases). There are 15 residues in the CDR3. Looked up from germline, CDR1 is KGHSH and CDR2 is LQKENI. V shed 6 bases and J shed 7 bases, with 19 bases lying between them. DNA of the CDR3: TGTGCCAGCTCGGCGGGACTCCAGGGCATTAATGAGCAGTTCTTC. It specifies CASSAGLQGINEQFF.

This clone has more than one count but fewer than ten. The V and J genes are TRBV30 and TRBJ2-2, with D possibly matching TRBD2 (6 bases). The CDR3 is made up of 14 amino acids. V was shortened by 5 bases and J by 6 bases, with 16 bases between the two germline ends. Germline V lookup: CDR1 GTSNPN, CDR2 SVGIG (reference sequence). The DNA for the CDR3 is TGTGCCTGGGGCGGGACTTCGGGGGCCGGGGAGCTGTTTTTT. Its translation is CAWGGTSGAGELFF. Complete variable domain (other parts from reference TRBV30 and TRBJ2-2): SQTIHQWPATLVQPVGSPLSLECTVEGTSNPNLYWYRQAAGRGLQLLFYSVGIGQISSEVPQNLSASRPQDRQFILSSKKLLLSDSGFYLCAWGGTSGAGELFFGEGSRLTVL.

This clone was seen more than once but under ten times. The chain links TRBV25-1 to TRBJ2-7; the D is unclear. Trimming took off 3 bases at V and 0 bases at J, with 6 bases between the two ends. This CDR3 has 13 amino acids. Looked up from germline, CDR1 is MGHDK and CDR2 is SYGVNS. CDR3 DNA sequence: TGTGCCAGCAGTGACCCCAGCTCCTACGAGCAGTACTTC. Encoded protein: CASSDPSSYEQYF.

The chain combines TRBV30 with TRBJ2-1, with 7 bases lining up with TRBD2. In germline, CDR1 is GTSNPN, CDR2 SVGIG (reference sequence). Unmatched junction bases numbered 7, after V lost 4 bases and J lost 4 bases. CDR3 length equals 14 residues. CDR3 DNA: TGTGCCTGGACCCCATGGGAGGGGTACAATGAGCAGTTCTTC. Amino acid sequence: CAWTPWEGYNEQFF.

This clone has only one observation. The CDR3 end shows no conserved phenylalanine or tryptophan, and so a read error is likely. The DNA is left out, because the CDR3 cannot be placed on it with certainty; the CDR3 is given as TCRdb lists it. This CDR3 is CASSPVASGPHL. The chain recombines TRBV7-8 with TRBJ2-3; the table names TRBD2, a call not compared with the DNA. The germline CDR1 and CDR2 sequences are SGHVS and FQNEAQ. The CDR3 is 12 residues long, ends included.

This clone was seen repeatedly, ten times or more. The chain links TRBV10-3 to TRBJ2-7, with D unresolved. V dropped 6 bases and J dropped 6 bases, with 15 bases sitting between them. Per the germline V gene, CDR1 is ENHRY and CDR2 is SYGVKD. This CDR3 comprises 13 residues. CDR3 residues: CAISPTSLGEQYF. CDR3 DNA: TGTGCCATCAGCCCGACATCCCTGGGCGAGCAGTACTTC.